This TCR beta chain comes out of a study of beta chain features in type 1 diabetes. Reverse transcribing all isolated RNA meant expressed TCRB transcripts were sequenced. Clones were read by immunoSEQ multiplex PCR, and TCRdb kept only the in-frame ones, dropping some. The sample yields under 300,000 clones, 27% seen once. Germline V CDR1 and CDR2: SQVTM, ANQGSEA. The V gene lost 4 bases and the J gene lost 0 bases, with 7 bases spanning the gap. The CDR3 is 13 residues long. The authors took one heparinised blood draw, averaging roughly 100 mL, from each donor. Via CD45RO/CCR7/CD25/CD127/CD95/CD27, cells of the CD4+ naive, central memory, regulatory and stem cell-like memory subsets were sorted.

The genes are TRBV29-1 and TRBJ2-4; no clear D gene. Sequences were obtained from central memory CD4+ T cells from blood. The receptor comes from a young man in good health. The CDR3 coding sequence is TGCAGCGTTGGATTACTAGCCAAAAACATTCAGTACTTC. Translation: CSVGLLAKNIQYF.